The rows below give T cell receptor beta chains drawn from one sample of a study of cytomegalovirus exposure and HLA in healthy donors. Profiled with immunoSEQ multiplex PCR; TCRdb holds only in-frame clones, not every one. The table shows some 130,000 clones, with over 70% occurring only once. Sequenced material: PBMCs. These receptors originate from a man aged 35-49 years in good health and CMV-seronegative. Both conserved end residues are part of each CDR3. A D gene is named only where the DNA matches it firmly. Clone size is shown for a subset of rows, as once, few, many or a class of expanded clone.

TRBV7-9 - - CASTSSGVRTDTQYF
TRBV5-6 few - CARRREPQHF
TRBV29-1 - - CSVESDSTYEQYF
TRBV9 - TRBD1 CASSVGDRGLGETQYF
TRBV5-1 - TRBD1 CASSLARDSNSYEQYF
TRBV28 - - CASSLMGSSTFTQYF
TRBV4-3 few TRBD2 CASSQQAGTSGYSYNEQFF
TRBV4-3 - TRBD2 CASSWAGTSGNEQFF
TRBV10-3 - - CAIGVKGEFLEQFF
TRBV2 - - CASSGQPHYEQYF
TRBV9 - TRBD1 CASSVGQGHGYTF
TRBV5-6 few - CASSLARYEQYF
TRBV5-4 - TRBD1 CASSPGTGRANYGYTF
TRBV19 - - CASSPAGAWDEQYF
TRBV18 - TRBD1 CASSLKGQKQETQYF
TRBV28 - TRBD2 CASRKSRENHEQYF
TRBV5-1 - - CASSWGGTGPQHF
TRBV18 few TRBD1 CASSLDRGYTGELFF
TRBV7-7 - - CASSVLGGEETQYF
TRBV18 few TRBD2 CASSPWTSGNTDTQYF
TRBV7-9 - - CASSLKTPSTGELFF
TRBV19 - - CASDTGSSGNTIYF
TRBV19 - TRBD1 CASSADRMNTEAFF
TRBV2 few TRBD1 CASSGDRVEETQYF
TRBV5-1 - TRBD1 CASSALPQGANEKLFF
TRBV4-1 - - CASSPNREMGYEQYF
TRBV28 - TRBD1 CASSLGDRGLYGYTF
TRBV11-2 - - CASSHGGRGEKLFF
TRBV4-3 - - CASSQEESLPLEQYF
TRBV9 once TRBD1 CASSVAPDRGLSGYTF
TRBV9 - TRBD1 CASSVQGVSYEQYF
TRBV11-2 once TRBD1 CASSSEGRGHEKLFF
TRBV7-8 - - CASSSLPRRGEKLFF
TRBV18 - - CASSPPSTLRSAPQHF
TRBV4-3 few - CASSQDFGGYEQYF